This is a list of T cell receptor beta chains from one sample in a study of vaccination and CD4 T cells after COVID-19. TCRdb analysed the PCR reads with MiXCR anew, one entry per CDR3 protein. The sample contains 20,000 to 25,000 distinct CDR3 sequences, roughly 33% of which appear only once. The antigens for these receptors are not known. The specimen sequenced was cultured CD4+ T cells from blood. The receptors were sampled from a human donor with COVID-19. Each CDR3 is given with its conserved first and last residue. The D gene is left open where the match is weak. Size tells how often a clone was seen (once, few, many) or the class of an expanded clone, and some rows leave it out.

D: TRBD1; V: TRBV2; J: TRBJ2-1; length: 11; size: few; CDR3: CASSYRQGQFF
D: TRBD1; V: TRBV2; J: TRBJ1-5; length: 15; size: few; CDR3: CASRWDRGSNQPQHF
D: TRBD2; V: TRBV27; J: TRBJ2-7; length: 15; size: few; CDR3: CASSPPVAGVHEQYF
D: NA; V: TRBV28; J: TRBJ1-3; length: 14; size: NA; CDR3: CATTPGHSGNTIYF
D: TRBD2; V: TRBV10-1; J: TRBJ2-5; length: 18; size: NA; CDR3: CASSEGTSGGFIQETQYF
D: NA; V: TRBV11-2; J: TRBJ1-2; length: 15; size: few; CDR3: CASSTDQGRSYGYTF
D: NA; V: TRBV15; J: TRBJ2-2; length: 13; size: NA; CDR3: CATARDPTGELFF
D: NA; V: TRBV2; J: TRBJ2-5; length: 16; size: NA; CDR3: CASSETGRRSLETQYF
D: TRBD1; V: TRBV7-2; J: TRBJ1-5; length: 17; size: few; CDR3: CASSLAGTGGAWQPQHF
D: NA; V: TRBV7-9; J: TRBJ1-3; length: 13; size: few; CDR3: CATPGGSGNTIYF
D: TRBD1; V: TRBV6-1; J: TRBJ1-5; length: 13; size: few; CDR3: CASRDRGNQPQHF
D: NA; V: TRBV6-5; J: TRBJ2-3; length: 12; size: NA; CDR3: CASSYGTDTQYF
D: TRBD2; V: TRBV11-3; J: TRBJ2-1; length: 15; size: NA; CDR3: CASSEDGGALNEQFF
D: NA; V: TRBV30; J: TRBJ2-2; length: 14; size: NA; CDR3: CAWRGIKNTGELFF
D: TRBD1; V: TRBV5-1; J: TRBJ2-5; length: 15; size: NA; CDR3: CASSFTGGQQETQYF
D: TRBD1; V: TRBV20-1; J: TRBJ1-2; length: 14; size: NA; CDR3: CSARNADRGQGYTF
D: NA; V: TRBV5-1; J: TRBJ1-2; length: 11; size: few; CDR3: CASSRDRSYTF
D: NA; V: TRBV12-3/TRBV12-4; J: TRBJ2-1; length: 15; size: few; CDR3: CASSFDASSYNEQFF
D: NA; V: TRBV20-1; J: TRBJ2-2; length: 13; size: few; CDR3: CSAWLVNTGELFF
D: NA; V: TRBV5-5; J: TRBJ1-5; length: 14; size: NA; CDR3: CASSGGQLNQPQHF
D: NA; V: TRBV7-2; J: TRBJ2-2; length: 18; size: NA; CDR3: CASSTWGTAGLNTGELFF
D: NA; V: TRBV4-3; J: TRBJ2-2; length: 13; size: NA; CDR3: CASSQEGVGELFF
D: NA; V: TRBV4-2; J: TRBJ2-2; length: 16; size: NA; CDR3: CASSQDQGGNTGELFF
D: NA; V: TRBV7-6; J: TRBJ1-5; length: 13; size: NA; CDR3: CASSFSGDQPQHF
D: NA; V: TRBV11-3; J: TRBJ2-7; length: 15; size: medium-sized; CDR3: CASSKGASSSYEQYF
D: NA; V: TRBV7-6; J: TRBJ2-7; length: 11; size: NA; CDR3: CVGTALGEQYF
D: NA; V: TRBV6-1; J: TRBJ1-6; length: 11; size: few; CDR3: CAITTSQALHF
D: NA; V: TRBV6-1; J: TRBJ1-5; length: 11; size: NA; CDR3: CASGGNQPQHF
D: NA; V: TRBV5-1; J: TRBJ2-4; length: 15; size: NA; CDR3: CASSPRAGGGNIQYF
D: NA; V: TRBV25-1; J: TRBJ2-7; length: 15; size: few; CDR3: CASSEFGGRVREQYF
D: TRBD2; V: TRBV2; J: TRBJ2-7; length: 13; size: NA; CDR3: CASEGRVGYEQYF
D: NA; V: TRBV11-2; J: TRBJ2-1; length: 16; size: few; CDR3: CASSQQGWGNYNEQFF
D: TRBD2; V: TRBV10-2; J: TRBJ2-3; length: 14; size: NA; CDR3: CASVAGLSTDTQYF
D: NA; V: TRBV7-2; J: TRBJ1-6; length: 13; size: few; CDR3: CASSFPGNSPLHF
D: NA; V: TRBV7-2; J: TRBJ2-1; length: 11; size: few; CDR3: CASRLYNEQFF
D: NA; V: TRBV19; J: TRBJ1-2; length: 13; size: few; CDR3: CASFRGLFYGYTF
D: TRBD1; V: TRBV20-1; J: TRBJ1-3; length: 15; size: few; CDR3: CSAAGGGGLRNTIYF
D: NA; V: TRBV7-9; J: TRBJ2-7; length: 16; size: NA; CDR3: CASSFLRGRSSYEQYF
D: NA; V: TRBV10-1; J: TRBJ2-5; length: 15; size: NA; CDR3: CASSADNSLQETQYF
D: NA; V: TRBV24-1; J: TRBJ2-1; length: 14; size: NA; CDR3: CATSDPKAGSEQFF
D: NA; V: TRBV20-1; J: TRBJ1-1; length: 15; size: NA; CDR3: CSARGLILRGTEAFF
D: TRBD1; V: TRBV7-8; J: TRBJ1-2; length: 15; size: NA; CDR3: CASSPSRQGVHGYTF
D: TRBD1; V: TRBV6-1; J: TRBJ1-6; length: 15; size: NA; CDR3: CASSLQGQKNSPLHF
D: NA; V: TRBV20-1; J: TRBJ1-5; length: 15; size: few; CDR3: CSARVGSLSNQPQHF
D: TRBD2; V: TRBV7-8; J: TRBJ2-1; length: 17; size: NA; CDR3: CASSFMGASGVNNEQFF
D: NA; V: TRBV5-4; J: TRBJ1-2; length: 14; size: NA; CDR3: CASSLDRTGYGYTF